This passage covers 29 T cell receptor beta chains from one sample sequenced in a study of CD8+ T cells in alopecia areata. This sample's treatment: oral pan-JAK inhibitor, 5-10 mg twice daily. Isolated RNA was reverse transcribed into cDNA used as the sequencing template. Data came from immunoSEQ multiplex PCR; TCRdb stores just in-frame clones and leaves some out. The repertoire has approximately 210,000 clones, around 66% of them found once; the top ten carry over 1%. The sequenced sample was CD4+ T cells sorted from blood, obtained at approximately week 44, from a patient treated with tofacitinib. These receptors all stem from a human donor with alopecia areata.

This clone came up once. This sequence joins TRBV25-1 and TRBJ1-6, with no clear D. CDR3 size: 12 residues. Germline V gene data show CDR1 as MGHDK and CDR2 as SYGVNS. Trimming took 2 bases from V and 9 from J, leaving 5 bases between them. CDR3 sequence: CASSEGGSPLHF. Written as DNA, the CDR3 is TGTGCCAGCAGTGAAGGCGGTTCACCCCTCCACTTT.

This clone showed up just a few times. The chain joins TRBV29-1 to TRBJ2-2; weak D call: TRBD1 (5 bases). This CDR3 is 14 amino acids long. Trimming stripped 7 bases from V and 5 bases from J, with 17 bases between. Per germline, CDR1 SQVTM and CDR2 ANQGSEA. CDR3 protein: CSAAIRVGTGELFF. In DNA form, the CDR3 reads TGCAGCGCCGCCATCAGGGTGGGGACCGGGGAGCTGTTTTTT.

The V call is TRBV7-2, the J call TRBJ1-2, with TRBD1 as a possible D gene (6 bases). V shed 1 base and J shed 7 bases, with 19 bases lying between them. The CDR3 has 16 amino acids. CDR1 is SGHTA, CDR2 FQGNSA, per germline. CDR3 protein: CASSLEITGRDSGYTF. CDR3 in DNA: TGTGCCAGCAGCTTAGAAATAACAGGGAGGGACTCTGGCTACACCTTC.

This clone was detected only a few times. The gene calls are TRBV29-1 and TRBJ1-1; TRBD1 matches 10 bases. Germline CDR1 and CDR2: SQVTM and ANQGSEA. The trim removed 6 bases at V and 4 bases at J, leaving 8 bases unmatched. The length of the CDR3 is 14 residues. The CDR3 DNA reads as TGCAGCGTGGATCCGACAGGGGGCTTCACTGAAGCTTTCTTT. Its translation is CSVDPTGGFTEAFF. Variable domain in full (rest from reference TRBV29-1 and TRBJ1-1): SAVISQKPSRDICQRGTSLTIQCQVDSQVTMMFWYRQQPGQSLTLIATANQGSEATYESGFVIDKFPISRPNLTFSTLTVSNMSPEDSSIYLCSVDPTGGFTEAFFGQGTRLTVV.

This sequence joins TRBV29-1 and TRBJ1-1; the D gene is possibly TRBD1 (6 bases). The V end was cut by 6 bases, the J end by 4 bases, with 12 bases between. The length of the CDR3 is 12 residues. Germline lookup yields CDR1 SQVTM and CDR2 ANQGSEA. This CDR3 is CSVRDRITEAFF. The CDR3 DNA reads TGCAGCGTCAGAGACAGGATCACTGAAGCTTTCTTT.

The chain joins TRBV7-8 to TRBJ2-2, with a tentative D call TRBD1 (6 bases). The CDR3 totals 16 residues. The germline CDR1 and CDR2 sequences are SGHVS and FQNEAQ. V was shortened by 7 bases and J by 7 bases, with 22 bases between the two germline ends. In nucleotides, the CDR3 is TGTGCCAGCATCCCAACACAGGGAATAGGATTCGGGGAGCTGTTTTTT. Encoded protein: CASIPTQGIGFGELFF. The complete variable domain, with remaining parts taken from reference TRBV7-8 and TRBJ2-2, reads GAGVSQSPRYKVAKRGQDVALRCDPISGHVSLFWYQQALGQGPEFLTYFQNEAQLDKSGLPSDRFFAERPEGSVSTLKIQRTQQEDSAVYLCASIPTQGIGFGELFFGEGSRLTVL.

The chain has TRBV5-1 and TRBJ1-2; 10 positions agree with TRBD1. Germline trimming cut 5 bases from V and 8 bases from J; bases unmatched to any gene: 6. Per germline, CDR1 SGHRS and CDR2 YFSETQ. The CDR3 has 13 residues. The CDR3 sequence: CASRIGTGDGYTF. The CDR3 DNA is TGCGCCAGCAGAATTGGGACAGGGGACGGCTACACCTTC.

The chain joins TRBV11-2 to TRBJ1-6, with D possibly matching TRBD1 (6 bases). The CDR3 length is 14 residues. The V end was cut by 3 bases, the J end by 8 bases, with 11 bases between. Germline V gives CDR1 SGHAT, CDR2 FQNNGV. The CDR3 loop reads CASSFDRIHSPLHF. DNA of the CDR3: TGTGCCAGCAGCTTCGACAGGATCCATTCACCCCTCCACTTT. Variable domain in full (rest from reference TRBV11-2 and TRBJ1-6): EAGVAQSPRYKIIEKRQSVAFWCNPISGHATLYWYQQILGQGPKLLIQFQNNGVVDDSQLPKDRFSAERLKGVDSTLKIQPAKLEDSAVYLCASSFDRIHSPLHFGNGTRLTVT.

This clone turned up a few times. The chain recombines TRBV7-6 with TRBJ2-7, with 7 bases aligning to TRBD1. Germline V gene data show CDR1 as SGHVS and CDR2 as FNYEAQ. This CDR3 is 14 amino acids long. The J segment lost 2 bases and the V segment lost 1 base, leaving 2 bases of the junction unmatched. The CDR3 loop reads CASSLDRGPYEQYF. CDR3 DNA sequence: TGTGCCAGCAGCTTAGACAGGGGCCCCTACGAGCAGTACTTC.

This clone was detected only a few times. This chain uses TRBV5-1 with TRBJ2-1; 7 nucleotides agree with TRBD1. Germline loops: CDR1 SGHRS, CDR2 YFSETQ. V gave up 2 bases and J gave up 10 bases; unmatched junction bases: 12. The CDR3 loop spans 15 amino acids. CDR3 in amino acids: CASSFRTDRTGEQFF. The CDR3 DNA is TGCGCCAGCAGCTTTCGCACCGATCGGACAGGCGAGCAGTTCTTC.

In its sample, this clone was seen a few times. V is TRBV29-1 and J is TRBJ1-5, with no clear D. This CDR3 has 14 residues. V gave up 4 bases and J gave up 0 bases, with 10 bases separating them. The V gene's germline CDR1 is SQVTM and CDR2 ANQGSEA. Written as DNA, the CDR3 is TGCAGCGTTGGGGATTCCTATAGCAATCAGCCCCAGCATTTT. Its translation is CSVGDSYSNQPQHF.

This rearrangement joins TRBV15 to TRBJ1-2; possibly TRBD1 for D (5 bases). Germline V gene sequence: CDR1 LNHNV, CDR2 YYDKDF (reference sequence). This CDR3 has 15 amino acids. Trimming took 0 bases from V and 8 from J, leaving 16 bases between them. Written as DNA, the CDR3 is TGTGCCACCAGCAGAGATGGGGAGATAGGGGAAGGCTACACCTTC. This codes for CATSRDGEIGEGYTF.

This clone came up a few times. This chain uses TRBV30 with TRBJ1-5; no firm D call. V was cut by 6 bases and J by 2 bases, with 11 bases left in between. This CDR3 is 13 amino acids long. Germline CDR1 is GTSNPN and CDR2 is SVGIG (reference sequence). CDR3 DNA sequence: TGTGCCTGTGGCGTGTCGGGCAATCAGCCCCAGCATTTT. It translates to CACGVSGNQPQHF. Full variable domain (rest looked up from reference TRBV30 and TRBJ1-5): SQTIHQWPATLVQPVGSPLSLECTVEGTSNPNLYWYRQAAGRGLQLLFYSVGIGQISSEVPQNLSASRPQDRQFILSSKKLLLSDSGFYLCACGVSGNQPQHFGDGTRLSIL.

This clone was counted between two and nine times. The chain carries TRBV29-1 and TRBJ2-1; D unresolved. V gave up 6 bases and J gave up 4 bases, with 7 bases separating them. The CDR3 is 11 amino acids. CDR1 and CDR2 from the germline V gene are SQVTM and ANQGSEA. CDR3 bases: TGCAGCGTAACAGCTTACAATGAGCAGTTCTTC. Translating gives CSVTAYNEQFF.

V is TRBV30 and J is TRBJ1-2; no clear D gene. Germline CDR1 GTSNPN, CDR2 SVGIG (reference sequence). V gave up 4 bases and J gave up 4 bases, with 10 bases separating them. The CDR3 runs 12 residues. The CDR3 region has the DNA TGTGCCTGGACCCAAGGTCTCTATGGCTACACCTTC. It translates to CAWTQGLYGYTF.

The chain joins TRBV6-6 to TRBJ2-7; D is uncertain. Deletions cut 6 bases from V and 0 bases from J, with 6 bases between. The CDR3 length is 12 residues. Germline V CDR1 and CDR2: MNHNY, SVGAGI (reference sequence). The CDR3 nucleotides are TGTGCCAGCAGCCCAAGCTCCTACGAGCAGTACTTC. It encodes CASSPSSYEQYF.

This clone was picked up many times. The genes are TRBV7-2 and TRBJ2-3; D gene ambiguous. This CDR3 is built from 13 residues. Trimming took 1 base from V and 8 from J, leaving 10 bases between them. Germline CDR1 SGHTA, CDR2 FQGNSA. The CDR3 coding sequence is TGTGCCAGCAGCTTAGTATCGCTGGCTACGCAGTATTTT. Its translation: CASSLVSLATQYF.

This rearrangement joins TRBV4-2 to TRBJ2-4; no clear D gene. From germline, CDR1 is LGHNA and CDR2 YNFKEQ. The CDR3 has 17 amino acids. V lost 0 bases and J lost 4, with 16 bases in between. CDR3 DNA sequence: TGTGCCAGCAGCCAAGAATTTGATACAGAGACAAAAAACATTCAGTACTTC. Amino acids: CASSQEFDTETKNIQYF.

This clone has just a few counts. The rearrangement joins TRBV29-1 to TRBJ2-7, with D unresolved. The CDR3 consists of 12 residues. From germline, CDR1 is SQVTM and CDR2 ANQGSEA. V was pared by 3 bases and J by 6 bases, with 12 bases between. In DNA, the CDR3 is TGCAGCGTTGACAAGAAAGCTGGCGAGCAGTACTTC. This codes for CSVDKKAGEQYF.

This CDR3 reads CASSFRAGELFF. The CDR3 bases are TGTGCCAGCAGCTTCAGGGCCGGGGAGCTGTTTTTT. V is TRBV6-6 and J is TRBJ2-2, with D perhaps matching TRBD1 (5 bases). Trimming left V 6 bases short and J 6 bases short, with 8 bases between. Germline V gene lookup returns CDR1 MNHNY and CDR2 SVGAGI (reference sequence). The CDR3 has 12 amino acids.

This clone was recorded once. V and J are TRBV30 and TRBJ2-2; a possible D gene is TRBD1 (6 bases). Germline CDR1 is GTSNPN and CDR2 is SVGIG (reference sequence). The CDR3 covers 14 residues. V was cut by 2 bases and J by 7 bases, with 14 bases left in between. The CDR3 region is CAWSPDRAVGELFF. DNA of the CDR3: TGTGCCTGGAGTCCGGACAGAGCGGTCGGGGAGCTGTTTTTT. The complete variable domain, with remaining parts taken from reference TRBV30 and TRBJ2-2, reads SQTIHQWPATLVQPVGSPLSLECTVEGTSNPNLYWYRQAAGRGLQLLFYSVGIGQISSEVPQNLSASRPQDRQFILSSKKLLLSDSGFYLCAWSPDRAVGELFFGEGSRLTVL.

Concerning this clone: Compared with germline, one end of the junction differs, possibly owing to a read error. In nucleotides, the CDR3 is TGTGCCACTAGCAGCCGGGTCCTGGGGGACAATGAGCAGTTCTTC. Its translation is CATSSRVLGDNEQFF. This rearrangement joins TRBV15 to TRBJ2-1; D may be TRBD1 or TRBD2 (5 bases each). CDR3 size: 15 residues. Germline V gene sequence: CDR1 LNHNV, CDR2 YYDKDF (reference sequence).

The chain has TRBV14 and TRBJ2-3; D is perhaps TRBD1 (5 bases). V lost 0 bases, J lost 11 bases, and 12 bases lay in between. This CDR3 is 13 amino acids long. Germline values: CDR1 SGHDN, CDR2 FVKESK. The CDR3 DNA sequence: TGTGCCAGCAGCCAAGATCCCCGAGGACAGCAGTATTTT. It translates to CASSQDPRGQQYF.

This clone was picked up a small number of times. Other DNA sequences within the sample encode an identical CDR3. The CDR3 region is CASSLLGGGGDTQYF. CDR3 sequence (DNA): TGTGCCAGCAGCTTATTGGGGGGCGGGGGGGACACGCAGTATTTT. The chain joins TRBV7-2 to TRBJ2-3; the match to TRBD2 covers 9 bases. The CDR3 covers 15 residues. V lost 2 bases and J lost 9; bases outside the gene matches: 9. Germline V lookup: CDR1 SGHTA, CDR2 FQGNSA.

V is TRBV2 and J is TRBJ1-4, with D tentatively TRBD1 (5 bases). Trimming took 8 bases from V and 8 from J, leaving 15 bases between them. CDR1 SNHLY and CDR2 FYNNEI come from the germline V gene. The CDR3 runs to 13 residues. The CDR3 here is CASVGTPWEKLFF. The CDR3 DNA sequence: TGTGCCAGCGTCGGGACCCCTTGGGAAAAACTGTTTTTT. Variable domain in full (rest from reference TRBV2 and TRBJ1-4): EPEVTQTPSHQVTQMGQEVILRCVPISNHLYFYWYRQILGQKVEFLVSFYNNEISEKSEIFDDQFSVERPDGSNFTLKIRSTKLEDSAMYFCASVGTPWEKLFFGSGTQLSVL.

This clone turned up a few times. This chain connects TRBV7-9 to TRBJ2-4; D not certain. CDR3 length: 14 amino acids. The germline V gene encodes CDR1 SEHNR and CDR2 FQNEAQ (reference sequence). V shed 1 base and J shed 3 bases, with 7 bases lying between them. The CDR3 nucleotides are TGTGCCAGCAGCTTAGGCCAGCACAAAAACATTCAGTACTTC. This gives the protein CASSLGQHKNIQYF.

This chain links TRBV4-3 with TRBJ1-2; 9 bases are shared with TRBD1. CDR1 is LGHNA and CDR2 is YSLEER in the germline V gene. Unmatched junction bases numbered 7, after V lost 0 bases and J lost 2 bases. CDR3 length: 17 residues. The CDR3 region has the DNA TGCGCCAGCAGCCAAGATACCGGGACAGGGAAGAACTATGGCTACACCTTC. It translates to CASSQDTGTGKNYGYTF.

V is TRBV15 and J is TRBJ2-2, with TRBD1 matching over 9 bases. Germline V CDR1 and CDR2: LNHNV, YYDKDF (reference sequence). The ends lost 0 bases at V and 7 bases at J; junction bases unmatched: 9. This CDR3 region has 17 residues. The CDR3 coding sequence is TGTGCCACCAGCAGAGAACGCCCGACAGGGGGAATCGGGGAGCTGTTTTTT. Its protein product is CATSRERPTGGIGELFF.

The rearrangement uses TRBV4-2 and TRBJ2-5; 10 positions match TRBD2. V was pared by 4 bases and J by 4 bases, with 6 bases of the junction left unmatched. CDR3 length: 15 residues. In germline, CDR1 is LGHNA, CDR2 YNFKEQ. This chain's CDR3 is CASSLTSGIGETQYF. In nucleotides, the CDR3 is TGTGCCAGCAGCCTAACTAGCGGGATTGGAGAGACCCAGTACTTC.